This entry lists 3 T cell receptor beta chains sequenced from one sample in a study of technical replicates of blood from a handful of donors. The data were produced by immunoSEQ multiplex PCR, yet TCRdb's version contains in-frame clones alone and is incomplete. The table shows 75,000 to 100,000 clones, with 95% occurring only once. Sequencing was performed on T cells isolated from PBMCs. These receptors all stem from a human donor in good health.

The count of this clone is one. The chain has TRBV11-2 and TRBJ2-7; D may be TRBD1 (6 bases). CDR1 is SGHAT and CDR2 is FQNNGV in the germline V gene. V was pared by 5 bases and J by 2 bases, with 13 bases between. The CDR3 has 14 residues. CDR3 sequence reads: CASSGTPNTYEQYF. Written as DNA, the CDR3 is TGTGCCAGCAGCGGGACACCAAATACCTACGAGCAGTACTTC.

This rearrangement joins TRBV6-5 to TRBJ1-1, with D perhaps TRBD1 (6 bases). Germline V gives CDR1 MNHEY, CDR2 SVGAGI. Deletions cut 6 bases from V and 3 bases from J, with 17 bases between. This CDR3 is 15 amino acids long. This CDR3 reads CASRHGTQHYTEAFF. The DNA of the CDR3 is TGTGCCAGCAGACACGGGACACAGCACTACACTGAAGCTTTCTTT.

The chain links TRBV5-1 to TRBJ2-1; TRBD2 matches at 10 bases. Germline V gene lookup returns CDR1 SGHRS and CDR2 YFSETQ. V was clipped by 0 bases and J by 4 bases; unmatched bases: 10. The CDR3 is made up of 18 amino acids. The CDR3 DNA is TGCGCCAGCAGCTTGGAAATGGGGGCTAGCGGGGGTTACAATGAGCAGTTCTTC. This encodes CASSLEMGASGGYNEQFF.